Included here is one T cell receptor (beta chain) sequence, with context. Its antigen is undetermined. Combining a sample-barcoded 5' primer with a J-beta primer mix, a second PCR ran for about 7 to 11 cycles. Using its own MiXCR run on the 5' RACE reads, TCRdb lists one record per CDR3 protein. Of about 780,000 distinct CDR3 sequences in the sample, about 46% are singletons; the top ten hold about a sixth. These data are taken from a study of blood T cells in healthy people across ages. Study results and caveats: Per million T cells, the diversity of TCR beta decreased roughly linearly as age advanced. When one million T cells were used, diversity estimates were thought to be underestimates.

Each sample provided at least 5.5 micrograms of extracted total RNA. There are 16 residues in the CDR3. Germline V CDR1 and CDR2: MGHRA, YSYEKL. Unmatched junction bases numbered 8, after V lost 4 bases and J lost 1 base. V usage is TRBV4-1 and J usage is TRBJ2-5; 8 positions match TRBD1. The source is a man older than 75 in good health. Specimen: blood. The DNA of the CDR3 is TGCGCCAGCAGCCCCGGTGCAGGGGGCCCCCAAGAGACCCAGTACTTC. This codes for CASSPGAGGPQETQYF.